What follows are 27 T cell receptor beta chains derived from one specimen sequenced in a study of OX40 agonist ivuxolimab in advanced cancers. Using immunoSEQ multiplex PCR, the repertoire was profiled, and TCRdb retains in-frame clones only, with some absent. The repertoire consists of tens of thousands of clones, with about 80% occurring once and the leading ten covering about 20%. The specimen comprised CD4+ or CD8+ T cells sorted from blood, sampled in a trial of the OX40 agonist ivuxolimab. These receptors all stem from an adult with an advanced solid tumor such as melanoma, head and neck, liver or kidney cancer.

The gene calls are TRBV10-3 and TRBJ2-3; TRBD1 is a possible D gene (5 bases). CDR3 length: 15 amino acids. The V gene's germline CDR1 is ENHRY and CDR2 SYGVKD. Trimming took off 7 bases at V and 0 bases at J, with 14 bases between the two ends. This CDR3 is CAIIPDTASTDTQYF. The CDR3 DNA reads TGTGCCATCATCCCGGACACCGCTAGCACAGATACGCAGTATTTT.

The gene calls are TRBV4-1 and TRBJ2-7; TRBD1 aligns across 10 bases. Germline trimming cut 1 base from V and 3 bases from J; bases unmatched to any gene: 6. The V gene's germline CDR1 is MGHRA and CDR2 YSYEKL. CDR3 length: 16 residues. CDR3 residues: CASSQVWDRGYYEQYF. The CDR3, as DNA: TGCGCCAGCAGCCAAGTGTGGGACAGGGGATACTACGAGCAGTACTTC.

The CDR3 DNA reads as TGTGCCAGCAGCCCAGATACGCAGTATTTT. Protein: CASSPDTQYF. This sequence joins TRBV7-8 and TRBJ2-3; D gene unclear. CDR1 SGHVS and CDR2 FQNEAQ come from the germline V gene. This CDR3 has 10 amino acids. V was trimmed by 5 bases and J by 4 bases, leaving 1 base between them.

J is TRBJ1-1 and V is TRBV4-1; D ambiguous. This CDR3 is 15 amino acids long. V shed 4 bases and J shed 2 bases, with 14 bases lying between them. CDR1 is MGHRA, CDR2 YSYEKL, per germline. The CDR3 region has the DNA TGCGCCAGCAGCCGCCTTCGGGAGAAAAACACTGAAGCTTTCTTT. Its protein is CASSRLREKNTEAFF.

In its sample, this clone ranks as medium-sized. CDR3 sequence: CASSPEGMTEAFF. CDR3 nucleotides: TGTGCCAGCAGCCCTGAAGGGATGACTGAAGCTTTCTTT. The chain combines TRBV5-4 with TRBJ1-1; D call uncertain. This CDR3 is built from 13 residues. Germline lookup yields CDR1 SGHNT and CDR2 YYREEE (reference sequence). Trimming left V 4 bases short and J 5 bases short, with 12 bases between.

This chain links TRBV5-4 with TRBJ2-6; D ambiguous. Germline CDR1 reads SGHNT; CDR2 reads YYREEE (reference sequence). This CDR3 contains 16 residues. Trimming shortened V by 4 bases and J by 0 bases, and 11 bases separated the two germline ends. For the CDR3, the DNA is TGTGCCAGCAGCACCACTGGCCCCTCTGGGGCCAACGTCCTGACTTTC. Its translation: CASSTTGPSGANVLTF. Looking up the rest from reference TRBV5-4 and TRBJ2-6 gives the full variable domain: ETGVTQSPTHLIKTRGQQVTLRCSSQSGHNTVSWYQQALGQGPQFIFQYYREEENGRGNFPPRFSGLQFPNYSSELNVNALELDDSALYLCASSTTGPSGANVLTFGAGSRLTVL.

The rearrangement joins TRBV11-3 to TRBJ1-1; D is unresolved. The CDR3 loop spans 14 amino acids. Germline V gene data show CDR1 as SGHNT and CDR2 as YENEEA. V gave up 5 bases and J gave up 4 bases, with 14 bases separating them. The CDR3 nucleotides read TGTGCCAGCAGCGGACCAAATTTGGGCACTGAAGCTTTCTTT. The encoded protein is CASSGPNLGTEAFF. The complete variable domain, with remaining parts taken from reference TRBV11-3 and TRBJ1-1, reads EAGVVQSPRYKIIEKKQPVAFWCNPISGHNTLYWYLQNLGQGPELLIRYENEEAVDDSQLPKDRFSAERLKGVDSTLKIQPAELGDSAVYLCASSGPNLGTEAFFGQGTRLTVV.

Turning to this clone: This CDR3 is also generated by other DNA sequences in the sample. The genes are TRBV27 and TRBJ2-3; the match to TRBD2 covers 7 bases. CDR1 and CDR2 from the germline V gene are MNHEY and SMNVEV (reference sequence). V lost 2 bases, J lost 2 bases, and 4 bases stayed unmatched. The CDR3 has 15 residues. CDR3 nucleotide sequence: TGTGCCAGCAGTTTAGAGGGACTACTCACAGATACGCAGTATTTT. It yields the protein CASSLEGLLTDTQYF.

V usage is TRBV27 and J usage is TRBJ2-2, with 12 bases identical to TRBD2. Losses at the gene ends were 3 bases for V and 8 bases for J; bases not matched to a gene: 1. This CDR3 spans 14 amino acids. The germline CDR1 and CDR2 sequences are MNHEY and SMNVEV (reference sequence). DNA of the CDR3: TGTGCCAGCAGTTTCCTAGCGGGAGGGGGGGAGCTGTTTTTT. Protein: CASSFLAGGGELFF.

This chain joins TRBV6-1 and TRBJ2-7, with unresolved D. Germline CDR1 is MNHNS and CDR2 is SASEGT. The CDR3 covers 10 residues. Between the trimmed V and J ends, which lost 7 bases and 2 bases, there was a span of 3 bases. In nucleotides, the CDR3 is TGTGCCAGCATGGCCTACGAGCAGTACTTC. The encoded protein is CASMAYEQYF.

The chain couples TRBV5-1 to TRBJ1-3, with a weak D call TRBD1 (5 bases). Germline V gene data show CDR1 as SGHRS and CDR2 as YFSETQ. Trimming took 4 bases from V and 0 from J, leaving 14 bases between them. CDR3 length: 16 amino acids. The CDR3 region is CASSRTGLDSGNTIYF. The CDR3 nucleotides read TGCGCCAGCAGCAGAACGGGACTGGACTCTGGAAACACCATATATTTT. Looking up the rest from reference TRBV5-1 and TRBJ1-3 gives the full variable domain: KAGVTQTPRYLIKTRGQQVTLSCSPISGHRSVSWYQQTPGQGLQFLFEYFSETQRNKGNFPGRFSGRQFSNSRSEMNVSTLELGDSALYLCASSRTGLDSGNTIYFGEGSWLTVV.

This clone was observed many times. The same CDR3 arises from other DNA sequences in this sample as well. DNA for the CDR3: TGCGCCAGCAGCCAAGGGGGCTCCTACGAGCAGTACTTC. Amino acid sequence: CASSQGGSYEQYF. This chain connects TRBV4-1 to TRBJ2-7; the D is unclear. The CDR3 is 13 residues long. Germline V gene lookup returns CDR1 MGHRA and CDR2 YSYEKL. With 1 base removed from V and 0 bases from J, the gap between germline ends came to 4 bases.

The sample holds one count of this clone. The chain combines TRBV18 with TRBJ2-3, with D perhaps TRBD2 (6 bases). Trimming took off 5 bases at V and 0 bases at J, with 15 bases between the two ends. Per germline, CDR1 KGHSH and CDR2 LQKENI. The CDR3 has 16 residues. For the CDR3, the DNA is TGTGCCAGCTCAAAGAATGCGGGAACCAGCACAGATACGCAGTATTTT. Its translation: CASSKNAGTSTDTQYF.

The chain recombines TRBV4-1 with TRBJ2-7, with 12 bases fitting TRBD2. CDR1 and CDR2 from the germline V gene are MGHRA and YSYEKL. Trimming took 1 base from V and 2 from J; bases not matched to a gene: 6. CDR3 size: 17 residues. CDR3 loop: CASSQVGLAGSTYEQYF. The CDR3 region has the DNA TGCGCCAGCAGCCAAGTAGGACTAGCGGGATCCACCTACGAGCAGTACTTC.

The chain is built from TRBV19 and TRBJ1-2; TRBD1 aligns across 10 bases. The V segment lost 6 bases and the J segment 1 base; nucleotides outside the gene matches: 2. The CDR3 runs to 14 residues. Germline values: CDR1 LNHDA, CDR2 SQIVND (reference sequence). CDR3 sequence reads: CASSGTGVNYGYTF. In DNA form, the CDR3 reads TGTGCCAGTAGCGGGACAGGGGTTAACTATGGCTACACCTTC. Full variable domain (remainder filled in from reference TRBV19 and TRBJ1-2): DGGITQSPKYLFRKEGQNVTLSCEQNLNHDAMYWYRQDPGQGLRLIYYSQIVNDFQKGDIAEGYSVSREKKESFPLTVTSAQKNPTAFYLCASSGTGVNYGYTFGSGTRLTVV.

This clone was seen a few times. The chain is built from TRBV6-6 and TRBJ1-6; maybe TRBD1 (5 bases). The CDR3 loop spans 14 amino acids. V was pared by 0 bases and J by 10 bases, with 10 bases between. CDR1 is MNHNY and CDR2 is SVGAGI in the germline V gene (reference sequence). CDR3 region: CASSYSIRDSPLHF. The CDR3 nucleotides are TGTGCCAGCAGTTACTCGATCAGGGACTCACCCCTCCACTTT.

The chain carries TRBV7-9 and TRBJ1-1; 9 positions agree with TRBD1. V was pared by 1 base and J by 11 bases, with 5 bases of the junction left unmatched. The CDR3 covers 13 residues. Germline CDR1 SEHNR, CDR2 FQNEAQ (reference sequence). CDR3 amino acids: CASSLGGTGWAFF. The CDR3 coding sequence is TGTGCCAGCAGCTTAGGGGGGACAGGGTGGGCTTTCTTT.

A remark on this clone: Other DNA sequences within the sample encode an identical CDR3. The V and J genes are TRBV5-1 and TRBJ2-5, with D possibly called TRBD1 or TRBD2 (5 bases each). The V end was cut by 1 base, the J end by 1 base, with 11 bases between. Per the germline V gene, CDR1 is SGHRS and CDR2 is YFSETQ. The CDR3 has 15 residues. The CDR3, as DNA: TGCGCCAGCAGCTTGAGACGGGGCGGCCAAGAGACCCAGTACTTC. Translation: CASSLRRGGQETQYF.

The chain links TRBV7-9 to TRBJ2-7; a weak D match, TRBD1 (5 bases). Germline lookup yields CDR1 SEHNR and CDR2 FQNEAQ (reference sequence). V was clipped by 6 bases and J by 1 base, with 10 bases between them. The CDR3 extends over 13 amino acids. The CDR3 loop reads CASRPDSSYEQYF. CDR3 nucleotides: TGTGCCAGCAGACCCGACAGTTCCTACGAGCAGTACTTC.

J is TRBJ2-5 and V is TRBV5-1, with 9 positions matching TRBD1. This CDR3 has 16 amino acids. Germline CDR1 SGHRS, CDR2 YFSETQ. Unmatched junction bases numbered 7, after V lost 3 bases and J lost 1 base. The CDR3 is CASSSTQGAFQETQYF. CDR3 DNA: TGCGCCAGCAGCTCTACACAGGGGGCTTTCCAAGAGACCCAGTACTTC.

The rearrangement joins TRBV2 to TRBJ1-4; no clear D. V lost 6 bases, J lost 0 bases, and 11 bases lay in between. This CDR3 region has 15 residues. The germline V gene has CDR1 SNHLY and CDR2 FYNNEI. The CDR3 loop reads CASRPRTATNEKLFF. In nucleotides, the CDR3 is TGTGCCAGCAGGCCCAGAACTGCAACTAATGAAAAACTGTTTTTT.

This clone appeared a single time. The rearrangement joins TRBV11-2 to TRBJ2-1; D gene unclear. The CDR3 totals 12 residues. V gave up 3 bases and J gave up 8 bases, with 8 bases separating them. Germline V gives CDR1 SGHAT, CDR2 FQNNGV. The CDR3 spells CASSFSIDEQFF. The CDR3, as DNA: TGTGCCAGCAGCTTTTCGATCGATGAGCAGTTCTTC.

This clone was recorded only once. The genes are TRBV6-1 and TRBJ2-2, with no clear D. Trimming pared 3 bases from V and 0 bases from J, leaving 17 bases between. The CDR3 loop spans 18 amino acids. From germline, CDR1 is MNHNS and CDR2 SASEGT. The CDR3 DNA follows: TGTGCCAGCAGTGAGAGCCTTCTTAGGGTTTCGAACACCGGGGAGCTGTTTTTT. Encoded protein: CASSESLLRVSNTGELFF.

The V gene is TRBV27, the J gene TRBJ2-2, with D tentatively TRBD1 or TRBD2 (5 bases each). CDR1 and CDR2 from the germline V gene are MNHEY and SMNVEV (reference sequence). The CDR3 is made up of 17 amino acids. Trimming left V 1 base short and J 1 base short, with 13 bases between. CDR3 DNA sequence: TGTGCCAGCAGTTTATTTTTAGGGACCCTGAACACCGGGGAGCTGTTTTTT. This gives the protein CASSLFLGTLNTGELFF.

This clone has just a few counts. CDR3 protein: CASSLTTDTQYF. The CDR3 DNA reads TGTGCCAGCAGCCTCACTACAGATACGCAGTATTTT. The chain joins TRBV13 to TRBJ2-3; unclear D gene. The CDR3 covers 12 residues. V lost 5 bases to trimming and J lost 3 bases, with 6 bases between them. CDR1 is PRHDT, CDR2 FYEKMQ, per germline (reference sequence).

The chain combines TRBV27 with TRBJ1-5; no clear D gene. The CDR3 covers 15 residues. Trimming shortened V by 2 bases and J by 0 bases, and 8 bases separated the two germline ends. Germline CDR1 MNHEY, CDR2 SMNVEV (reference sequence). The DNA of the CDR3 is TGTGCCAGCAGTTTACTTCGGGGTAGCAATCAGCCCCAGCATTTT. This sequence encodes CASSLLRGSNQPQHF.

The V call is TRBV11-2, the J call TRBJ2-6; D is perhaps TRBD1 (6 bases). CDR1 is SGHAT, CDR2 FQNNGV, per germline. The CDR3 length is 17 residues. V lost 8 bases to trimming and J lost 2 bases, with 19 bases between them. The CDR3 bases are TGTGCCAGCTCTTCCAGGGGAAGGTCGACTGGGGCCAACGTCCTGACTTTC. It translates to CASSSRGRSTGANVLTF. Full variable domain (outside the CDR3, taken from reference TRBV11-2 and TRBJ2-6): EAGVAQSPRYKIIEKRQSVAFWCNPISGHATLYWYQQILGQGPKLLIQFQNNGVVDDSQLPKDRFSAERLKGVDSTLKIQPAKLEDSAVYLCASSSRGRSTGANVLTFGAGSRLTVL.